Listed below are T cell receptor beta chains from one sample, sequenced in a study of cytomegalovirus exposure and HLA in healthy donors. Sequencing was performed with immunoSEQ multiplex PCR; in TCRdb, only in-frame clones are kept and a portion is missing. The data contain roughly 130,000 clones, about 82% of them singletons. The material sequenced was PBMCs. Receptor source: a boy between 10 and 17 years old in good health and CMV-seronegative. Both conserved end residues are part of each CDR3. The D gene is left open where the match is weak. Clone size, where shown, is once, few, many, or a class for clones that have expanded.

V	size	J	D	CDR3	DNA
TRBV29-1	.	TRBJ2-3	.	CSVEDRGLTDTQYF	TGCAGCGTTGAAGATCGGGGGTTGACAGATACGCAGTATTTT
TRBV5-1	.	TRBJ1-2	TRBD1	CASSPTGLLSNNGYTF	TGCGCCAGCAGCCCGACAGGGTTGCTCTCTAATAATGGCTACACCTTC
TRBV2	.	TRBJ1-2	.	CARQQDNHGYTF	TGTGCTAGGCAGCAGGATAACCATGGCTACACCTTC
TRBV11-3	once	TRBJ2-7	.	CASSSGRVADTYEQYF	TGTGCCAGCAGCTCTGGGCGGGTAGCGGATACCTACGAGCAGTACTTC
TRBV10-1	few	TRBJ2-6	.	CASTSPGSGANVLTF	TGCGCCAGTACCTCCCCGGGCTCTGGGGCCAACGTCCTGACTTTC
TRBV5-1	.	TRBJ2-3	TRBD2	CASRREDYLTQYF	TGCGCCAGCAGGCGGGAGGACTACTTAACGCAGTATTTT
TRBV5-1	.	TRBJ1-1	.	CASSLELGGGTEAFF	TGCGCCAGCAGCTTAGAACTCGGGGGGGGCACTGAAGCTTTCTTT
TRBV6-5	.	TRBJ1-4	TRBD1	CASSYSGTGSEKLFF	TGTGCCAGCAGTTACTCGGGGACAGGGTCTGAAAAACTGTTTTTT
TRBV6-5	.	TRBJ2-3	.	CASSSGGGMGDTQYF	TGTGCCAGCAGTTCGGGGGGCGGGATGGGAGATACGCAGTATTTT
TRBV27	.	TRBJ2-7	TRBD1	CASSLGGQAYEQYF	TGTGCCAGCAGTTTAGGGGGACAGGCCTACGAGCAGTACTTC
TRBV28	.	TRBJ2-5	TRBD1	CASSPGQGGKETQYF	TGTGCCAGCAGTCCGGGACAGGGGGGGAAAGAGACCCAGTACTTC
TRBV29-1	.	TRBJ1-2	.	CSVDSGYLGYTF	TGCAGCGTGGATTCAGGGTACTTGGGCTACACCTTC
TRBV11-2	.	TRBJ2-1	TRBD2	CASSPVRGAGTNNEQFF	TGTGCCAGCAGCCCCGTTCGTGGAGCGGGAACAAACAATGAGCAGTTCTTC
TRBV6-6	few	TRBJ2-7	.	CASSFRDNYEQYF	TGTGCCAGCAGTTTCCGGGACAACTACGAGCAGTACTTC
TRBV30	.	TRBJ2-7	.	CAWSPSGNEQYF	TGTGCCTGGAGTCCTTCAGGGAACGAGCAGTACTTC
TRBV4-3	.	TRBJ1-3	.	CASSQEGGPGNTIYF	TGCGCCAGCAGCCAAGAGGGGGGACCTGGAAACACCATATATTTT
TRBV7-3	once	TRBJ2-7	.	CASSSQGGGSYEQYF	TGTGCCAGCAGCTCGCAAGGGGGGGGATCATACGAGCAGTACTTC
TRBV7-6	.	TRBJ2-5	TRBD2	CASSQGLAGSETQYF	TGTGCCAGCAGCCAGGGACTAGCGGGGAGTGAGACCCAGTACTTC
TRBV27	.	TRBJ2-5	TRBD2	CASSLIAGGISNKYF	TGTGCCAGCAGTTTAATAGCGGGAGGAATCTCCAATAAGTACTTC
TRBV5-1	.	TRBJ2-2	TRBD2	CASSLSGANTGELFF	TGCGCCAGCAGCCTTAGCGGGGCAAACACCGGGGAGCTGTTTTTT
TRBV29-1	.	TRBJ1-1	.	CSAPGPGDGGAFF	TGCAGCGCACCCGGTCCAGGTGATGGGGGCGCTTTCTTT
TRBV10-2	.	TRBJ1-4	TRBD1	CASSDGTANEKLFF	TGCGCCAGCAGTGATGGGACAGCAAATGAAAAACTGTTTTTT
TRBV2	.	TRBJ2-7	.	CASSEGYRDTYEQYF	TGTGCCAGCAGTGAAGGGTACAGGGACACCTACGAGCAGTACTTC
TRBV6-5	.	TRBJ2-7	.	CASSYGTGYEQYF	TGTGCCAGCAGTTACGGTACTGGCTACGAGCAGTACTTC
TRBV19	.	TRBJ2-1	.	CASSSNEQFF	TGTGCCAGTAGTTCGAATGAGCAGTTCTTC